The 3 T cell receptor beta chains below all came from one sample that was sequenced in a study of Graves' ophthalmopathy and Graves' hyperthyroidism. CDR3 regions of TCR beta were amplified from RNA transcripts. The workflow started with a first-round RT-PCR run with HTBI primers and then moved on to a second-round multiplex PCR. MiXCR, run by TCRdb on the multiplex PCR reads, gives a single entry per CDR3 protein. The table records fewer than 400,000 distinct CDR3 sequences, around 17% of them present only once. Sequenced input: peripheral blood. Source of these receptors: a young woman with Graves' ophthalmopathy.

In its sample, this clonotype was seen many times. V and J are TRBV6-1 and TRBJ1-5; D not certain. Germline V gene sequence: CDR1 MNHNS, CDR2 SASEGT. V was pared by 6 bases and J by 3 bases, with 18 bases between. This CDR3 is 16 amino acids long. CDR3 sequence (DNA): TGTGCCAGCAGCCCCACCACCCGCTCCTACAATCAGCCCCAGCATTTT. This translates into CASSPTTRSYNQPQHF.

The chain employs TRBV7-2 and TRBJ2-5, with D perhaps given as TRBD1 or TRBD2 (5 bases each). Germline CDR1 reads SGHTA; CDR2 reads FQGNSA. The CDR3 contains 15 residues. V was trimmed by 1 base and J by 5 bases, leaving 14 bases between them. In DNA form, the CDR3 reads TGTGCCAGCAGCTTAGGGCCCGGGGCGAGGGAGACCCAGTACTTC. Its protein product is CASSLGPGARETQYF.

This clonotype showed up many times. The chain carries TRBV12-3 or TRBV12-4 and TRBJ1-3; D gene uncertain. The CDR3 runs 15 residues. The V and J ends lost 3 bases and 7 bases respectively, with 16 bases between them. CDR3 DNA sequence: TGTGCCAGCAGTTTTGCCAGGATTAAATCGAACACCATATATTTT. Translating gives CASSFARIKSNTIYF.